Shown below are 29 T cell receptor beta chains from a single sample sequenced in a study of T cell changes during pregnancy in multiple sclerosis. Clones were read by immunoSEQ multiplex PCR, and TCRdb kept only the in-frame ones, dropping some. The data hold some 70,000 clones, with about 91% observed a single time. The sample consisted of peripheral blood, taken in the second trimester of pregnancy. All receptors derive from a female donor in good health, enrolled as a control in a pregnancy study.

The chain uses TRBV7-9 and TRBJ2-7; 7 positions match TRBD2. Unmatched junction bases numbered 7, after V lost 3 bases and J lost 5 bases. The CDR3 loop spans 14 amino acids. The V gene's germline CDR1 is SEHNR and CDR2 FQNEAQ (reference sequence). For the CDR3, the DNA is TGTGCCAGCAGCTTCTTGGGAGGGTTGAACGAGCAGTACTTC. Amino acid sequence: CASSFLGGLNEQYF.

The rearrangement joins TRBV28 to TRBJ1-6; the match to TRBD1 covers 10 bases. CDR3 length: 17 amino acids. After removal of 2 bases from V and 6 bases from J, the junction contained 7 bases not matched to a gene. Germline-derived CDR1 and CDR2 are MDHEN and SYDVKM. As DNA, the CDR3 is TGTGCCAGCAGTTTACCTTCCGGGACAGGGGTTAATTCACCCCTCCACTTT. Encoded protein: CASSLPSGTGVNSPLHF.

The genes are TRBV7-2 and TRBJ2-5; the match to TRBD2 covers 10 bases. This CDR3 has 15 residues. V dropped 5 bases and J dropped 2; count of bases not matched to a gene: 5. Per the germline V gene, CDR1 is SGHTA and CDR2 is FQGNSA. Here the CDR3 reads CASSGGLAVQETQYF. The DNA for the CDR3 is TGTGCCAGCAGCGGAGGACTAGCGGTACAAGAGACCCAGTACTTC.

This rearrangement joins TRBV5-6 to TRBJ2-3; perhaps TRBD1 as D (5 bases). The ends were cut back, 0 bases at V and 0 bases at J, with 11 bases in the middle. Germline V gene lookup returns CDR1 SGHDT and CDR2 YYEEEE. The CDR3 sequence is 16 residues long. CDR3 nucleotides: TGTGCCAGCAGCTTGGCCAGGGTCCCTAGCACAGATACGCAGTATTTT. Its translation is CASSLARVPSTDTQYF.

V is TRBV27 and J is TRBJ2-1; 8 nucleotides line up with TRBD2. The germline V gene encodes CDR1 MNHEY and CDR2 SMNVEV (reference sequence). This CDR3 is 15 amino acids long. V lost 6 bases to trimming and J lost 2 bases; unmatched junction nucleotides: 6. The CDR3 DNA sequence: TGTGCCAGCAGCCCCGGGACTAGTGCCTACAATGAGCAGTTCTTC. Translation gives CASSPGTSAYNEQFF.

This clone has only a few counts. The V and J genes are TRBV7-2 and TRBJ1-1, with 7 bases fitting TRBD1. V lost 3 bases, J lost 10 bases, and 8 bases stayed unmatched. Germline CDR1 and CDR2: SGHTA and FQGNSA. This CDR3 has 13 residues. The CDR3 DNA is TGTGCCAGCAGCTTTCGGACAGGAGGGAGAGCTTTCTTT. Amino acids: CASSFRTGGRAFF. Together with reference TRBV7-2 and TRBJ1-1, the CDR3 gives the full variable domain: GAGVSQSPSNKVTEKGKDVELRCDPISGHTALYWYRQSLGQGLEFLIYFQGNSAPDKSGLPSDRFSAERTGGSVSTLTIQRTQQEDSAVYLCASSFRTGGRAFFGQGTRLTVV.

DNA of the CDR3: TGCGCCAGCAGCTCCCAGGGGCGAGGCAATCAGCCCCAGCATTTT. Translated: CASSSQGRGNQPQHF. This chain uses TRBV5-1 with TRBJ1-5; TRBD1 is a possible D gene (6 bases). This CDR3 region has 15 residues. Germline CDR1 reads SGHRS; CDR2 reads YFSETQ. The V end lost 3 bases, the J end lost 2 bases, and 12 bases lay between the germline ends.

The chain has TRBV19 and TRBJ2-1; 9 bases are shared with TRBD2. The germline gives CDR1 LNHDA, CDR2 SQIVND (reference sequence). The trim removed 3 bases at V and 7 bases at J, leaving 7 bases unmatched. CDR3 size: 15 residues. The CDR3 loop reads CASSMGAGGRNEQFF. As DNA, the CDR3 is TGTGCCAGTAGTATGGGGGCGGGAGGGAGGAATGAGCAGTTCTTC.

The chain joins TRBV6-5 to TRBJ2-1; TRBD2 agrees at 7 bases. Losses at the gene ends were 7 bases for V and 5 bases for J; bases not matched to a gene: 8. CDR3 length equals 14 residues. CDR1 is MNHEY and CDR2 is SVGAGI in the germline V gene. This chain's CDR3 is CASTPRAGDNEQFF. DNA for the CDR3: TGTGCCAGCACCCCCAGGGCGGGAGACAATGAGCAGTTCTTC.

This rearrangement joins TRBV6-1 to TRBJ2-7, with D possibly matching TRBD2 (5 bases). CDR1 is MNHNS and CDR2 is SASEGT in the germline V gene. This CDR3 has 13 residues. The ends were cut back, 3 bases at V and 7 bases at J, with 13 bases in the middle. CDR3 in DNA: TGTGCCAGCAGTGAGTCTAGCTCTGGAGAGCAGTACTTC. Protein sequence: CASSESSSGEQYF.

The CDR3 region has the DNA TGCACCAGCAGCTACAAGACCACTAGCGGGGGCAATAGCACAGATACGCAGTATTTT. This translates into CTSSYKTTSGGNSTDTQYF. J is TRBJ2-3 and V is TRBV1; the DNA was not compared with TRBD2, the D call given in the table. TRBV1 is annotated as a pseudogene. The CDR3 totals 19 residues.

A few counts support this clone. The gene calls are TRBV2 and TRBJ2-7, with a tentative D call TRBD1 (5 bases). The CDR3 totals 13 residues. Germline CDR1 and CDR2: SNHLY and FYNNEI. V shed 7 bases and J shed 1 base, with 11 bases lying between them. The CDR3 region is CASTPQESYEQYF. In DNA, the CDR3 is TGTGCCAGCACCCCACAGGAATCCTACGAGCAGTACTTC. Using reference TRBV2 and TRBJ2-7 for the parts outside the CDR3, the full variable domain is EPEVTQTPSHQVTQMGQEVILRCVPISNHLYFYWYRQILGQKVEFLVSFYNNEISEKSEIFDDQFSVERPDGSNFTLKIRSTKLEDSAMYFCASTPQESYEQYFGPGTRLTVT.

The chain couples TRBV5-1 to TRBJ2-1; tentatively, D is TRBD1 (6 bases). V was trimmed by 3 bases and J by 6 bases, leaving 13 bases between them. Germline V gene data show CDR1 as SGHRS and CDR2 as YFSETQ. The CDR3 covers 14 residues. The CDR3 DNA reads TGCGCCAGCAGCTCCCTCCTGACAGGCAATGAGCAGTTCTTC. This sequence encodes CASSSLLTGNEQFF.

CDR3 DNA: TGTGCCAGCAGTGACCCGGACAGGGGGCAAAGTGAAAAACTGTTTTTT. Protein: CASSDPDRGQSEKLFF. This chain connects TRBV2 to TRBJ1-4; 11 positions match TRBD1. Germline values: CDR1 SNHLY, CDR2 FYNNEI. The CDR3 totals 16 residues. J gave up 7 bases and V 3 bases, and 7 bases lay outside the gene matches. The variable domain in full, with the rest retrieved from reference TRBV2 and TRBJ1-4, is EPEVTQTPSHQVTQMGQEVILRCVPISNHLYFYWYRQILGQKVEFLVSFYNNEISEKSEIFDDQFSVERPDGSNFTLKIRSTKLEDSAMYFCASSDPDRGQSEKLFFGSGTQLSVL.

The CDR3 nucleotides are TGTGCCAGCAGACTCCGCCGGACAGACCTAAACACCATATATTTT. This encodes CASRLRRTDLNTIYF. V gene TRBV6-6 combines with J gene TRBJ1-3; TRBD1 is a possible D gene (6 bases). CDR3 length: 15 amino acids. Trimming pared 6 bases from V and 6 bases from J, leaving 18 bases between. The germline V gene encodes CDR1 MNHNY and CDR2 SVGAGI (reference sequence).

The chain recombines TRBV9 with TRBJ1-2; the D is unclear. The CDR3 runs 15 residues. V gave up 2 bases and J gave up 2 bases, with 13 bases separating them. Germline CDR1 reads SGDLS; CDR2 reads YYNGEE. The DNA of the CDR3 is TGTGCCAGCAGCGTCGGGGTGGGCATAAACTATGGCTACACCTTC. Translated, it gives CASSVGVGINYGYTF.

The chain couples TRBV18 to TRBJ2-7, with D perhaps matching TRBD1 (5 bases). This CDR3 contains 13 residues. The germline CDR1 and CDR2 sequences are KGHSH and LQKENI. Trimming took off 3 bases at V and 3 bases at J, with 9 bases between the two ends. The CDR3 sequence: CASSPGQNYEQYF. The CDR3 DNA is TGTGCCAGCTCACCCGGACAAAACTACGAGCAGTACTTC.

The chain employs TRBV7-9 and TRBJ2-7; tentatively, D is TRBD2 (6 bases). The germline V and J ends were trimmed by 6 bases and 5 bases, with 29 bases remaining between them. Looked up from germline, CDR1 is SEHNR and CDR2 is FQNEAQ (reference sequence). The CDR3 is 18 residues long. The CDR3: CASRPSGFGASLSHEQYF. CDR3 in DNA: TGTGCCAGCAGACCCAGCGGGTTCGGGGCTAGCTTGAGCCACGAGCAGTACTTC. Combining the CDR3 with reference TRBV7-9 and TRBJ2-7 gives the whole variable domain DTGVSQNPRHKITKRGQNVTFRCDPISEHNRLYWYRQTLGQGPEFLTYFQNEAQLEKSRLLSDRFSAERPKGSFSTLEIQRTEQGDSAMYLCASRPSGFGASLSHEQYFGPGTRLTVT.

The chain is built from TRBV5-1 and TRBJ2-7, with D possibly TRBD2 on 6 matching bases. The CDR3 is made up of 15 amino acids. V shed 0 bases and J shed 0 bases, with 10 bases lying between them. CDR1 is SGHRS and CDR2 is YFSETQ in the germline V gene. The CDR3 nucleotides are TGCGCCAGCAGCTTGGCCCCCGGGAGCTCCTACGAGCAGTACTTC. Translated, it gives CASSLAPGSSYEQYF. The full variable domain, rest sourced from reference TRBV5-1 and TRBJ2-7, is KAGVTQTPRYLIKTRGQQVTLSCSPISGHRSVSWYQQTPGQGLQFLFEYFSETQRNKGNFPGRFSGRQFSNSRSEMNVSTLELGDSALYLCASSLAPGSSYEQYFGPGTRLTVT.

Ten or more counts support this clone. This CDR3 is CASSSDSAATDTQYF. DNA for the CDR3: TGTGCCAGCAGTTCGGATAGCGCTGCAACAGATACGCAGTATTTT. The rearrangement joins TRBV6-1 to TRBJ2-3; TRBD2 is a possible D gene (5 bases). Germline loops: CDR1 MNHNS, CDR2 SASEGT. V gave up 5 bases and J gave up 3 bases, with 15 bases separating them. The CDR3 has 15 residues.

V usage is TRBV7-8 and J usage is TRBJ1-4; tentative D call: TRBD1 (5 bases). V was trimmed by 4 bases and J by 2 bases, leaving 14 bases between them. In germline, CDR1 is SGHVS, CDR2 FQNEAQ. This CDR3 region has 16 residues. DNA for the CDR3: TGTGCCAGCAGCTCTGACGGGGGGAGGACTAATGAAAAACTGTTTTTT. The encoded protein is CASSSDGGRTNEKLFF.

The V gene is TRBV7-3, the J gene TRBJ2-1; no clear D gene. This CDR3 is 12 amino acids long. V was pared by 6 bases and J by 5 bases, with 8 bases between. CDR1 and CDR2 from the germline V gene are SGHTA and FQGTGA. The CDR3 reads CASSRPDNEQFF. The DNA of the CDR3 is TGTGCCAGCAGTCGTCCAGACAATGAGCAGTTCTTC.

V usage is TRBV5-4 and J usage is TRBJ2-7; a weak D match, TRBD1 (7 bases). CDR3 length: 15 amino acids. Trimming shortened V by 4 bases and J by 3 bases, and 17 bases separated the two germline ends. Germline CDR1 and CDR2: SGHNT and YYREEE (reference sequence). The CDR3, as DNA: TGTGCCAGCAGCATCTCCGGGGGACAGCACTACGAGCAGTACTTC. It encodes CASSISGGQHYEQYF.

This chain joins TRBV10-3 and TRBJ1-2; no definite D call. The V and J ends lost 2 bases and 1 base respectively, with 11 bases between them. The CDR3 contains 15 residues. Germline values: CDR1 ENHRY, CDR2 SYGVKD. In DNA, the CDR3 is TGTGCCATCAGTGAGCCCAGGCTGGGTAACTATGGCTACACCTTC. Residues: CAISEPRLGNYGYTF.

The chain uses TRBV5-8 and TRBJ2-2; 8 bases fit TRBD1. Losses at the gene ends were 0 bases for V and 7 bases for J; bases not matched to a gene: 8. Germline lookup yields CDR1 SGHTS and CDR2 YDEGEE. The CDR3 runs 16 residues. The CDR3 region is CASSLARTGGIGELFF. The DNA for the CDR3 is TGTGCCAGCAGCTTGGCCCGAACAGGGGGAATCGGGGAGCTGTTTTTT.

V usage is TRBV28 and J usage is TRBJ2-1; D call uncertain. V was shortened by 6 bases and J by 8 bases, with 20 bases between the two germline ends. The CDR3 extends over 15 amino acids. CDR1 and CDR2 (germline): MDHEN, SYDVKM. The chain's CDR3 is CASSPLGPSEDEQFF. The CDR3 nucleotides are TGTGCCAGCAGCCCGCTCGGTCCTTCCGAGGATGAGCAGTTCTTC.

The chain uses TRBV7-9 and TRBJ1-6; tentative D call: TRBD1 (6 bases). The V and J ends lost 4 bases and 13 bases respectively, with 17 bases between them. The CDR3 spans 14 residues. In germline, CDR1 is SEHNR, CDR2 FQNEAQ (reference sequence). The CDR3 loop is CASSSRTVVGPLHF. CDR3 bases: TGTGCCAGCAGCTCTCGGACAGTCGTTGGCCCCCTCCACTTT.

The J gene is TRBJ2-5, the V gene TRBV7-9; 14 bases are shared with TRBD2. CDR3 size: 17 residues. From germline, CDR1 is SEHNR and CDR2 FQNEAQ (reference sequence). V shed 8 bases, J shed 0 bases, and the junction held 8 bases outside the gene matches. CDR3 sequence (DNA): TGTGCCAGCGATCCAGGACTAGCGGGAGGTAACCAAGAGACCCAGTACTTC. This codes for CASDPGLAGGNQETQYF.

V and J are TRBV19 and TRBJ1-2, with 10 positions matching TRBD1. The CDR3 spans 14 residues. CDR1 is LNHDA and CDR2 is SQIVND in the germline V gene (reference sequence). J was trimmed by 7 bases and V by 7 bases; bases with no gene match: 9. CDR3: CASTAGQGVGGYTF. As DNA, the CDR3 is TGTGCCAGTACCGCCGGACAGGGGGTCGGTGGCTACACCTTC.